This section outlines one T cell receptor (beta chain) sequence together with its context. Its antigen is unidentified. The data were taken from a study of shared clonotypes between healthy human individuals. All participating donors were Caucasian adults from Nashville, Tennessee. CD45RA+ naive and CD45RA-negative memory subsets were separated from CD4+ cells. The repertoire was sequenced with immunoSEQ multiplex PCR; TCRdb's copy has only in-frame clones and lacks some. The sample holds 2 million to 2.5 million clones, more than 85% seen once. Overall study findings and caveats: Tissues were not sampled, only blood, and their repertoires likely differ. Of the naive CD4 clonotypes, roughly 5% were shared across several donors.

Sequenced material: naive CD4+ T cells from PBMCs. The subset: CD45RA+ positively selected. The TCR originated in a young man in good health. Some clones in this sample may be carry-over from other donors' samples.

The CDR3 nucleotides read TGTGCCAGCAGCTTGGGGGCCCCTAGCTCTGGAAACACCATATATTTT. Translating it yields CASSLGAPSSGNTIYF. The V and J genes are TRBV5-4 and TRBJ1-3, with D hard to call. CDR1 is SGHNT, CDR2 YYREEE, per germline (reference sequence). Between the trimmed V and J ends, which lost 0 bases and 0 bases, there was a span of 10 bases. CDR3 length: 16 amino acids.